These 10 T cell receptor beta chains were sequenced from one sample in a study of spatial heterogeneity in lung cancer (dated by TCRdb to between 2018 and 2020). Taken with the paper, the label for time point translates to: blood at routine non-recurrence follow-up after resection. For TCR sequencing, whole RNA was extracted from tumor and nontumor lung tissue, or from cryopreserved PBMC samples, and no cell sorting was done. The receptor library was made with 5' RACE. TCRdb shows the sequencer as NextSeq 500. TCRdb itself trimmed the public reads at Q25 with fastp, ran MiXCR and retained productive beta chains. Duplicate CDR3 protein sequences are folded into a single record with the most common DNA and genes. The sample table records some 110,000 distinct CDR3 sequences; 9.5% to 15% of these occur just once. Of the sample, roughly 17% is held by the ten largest clones. Sequenced here: PBMCs, sampled at follow-up. Every receptor here comes from a male donor with early-stage non-small cell lung cancer.

The table lists this clonotype with a few counts. The genes are TRBV10-3 and TRBJ2-5; TRBD2 matches 8 bases. CDR1 ENHRY and CDR2 SYGVKD come from the germline V gene. This CDR3 contains 12 residues. V trimming: 9 bases; J trimming: 1 base; junction bases outside the gene matches: 1. The CDR3 nucleotides read TGTGCCATAGCGGGGGTCCAAGAGACCCAGTACTTC. Its translation: CAIAGVQETQYF.

This rearrangement joins TRBV9 to TRBJ2-1; perhaps TRBD2 as D (5 bases). Trimming shortened V by 4 bases and J by 5 bases, and 19 bases separated the two germline ends. Germline CDR1 is SGDLS and CDR2 is YYNGEE. The CDR3 has 16 residues. As DNA, the CDR3 is TGTGCCAGCAGCATAGGACCATTTTCACTAGACAATGAGCAGTTCTTC. Encoded protein: CASSIGPFSLDNEQFF.

This chain joins TRBV5-1 and TRBJ1-5; D not certain. The CDR3 consists of 14 residues. Germline V gene sequence: CDR1 SGHRS, CDR2 YFSETQ. The ends were cut back, 0 bases at V and 3 bases at J, with 7 bases in the middle. The CDR3 coding sequence is TGCGCCAGCAGCTTGGGGGATTTCAATCAGCCCCAGCATTTT. It encodes CASSLGDFNQPQHF.

The table lists this clonotype with many counts. The rearrangement links TRBV29-1 to TRBJ1-5, with a weak D call TRBD1 (5 bases). Trimming shortened V by 4 bases and J by 7 bases, and 17 bases separated the two germline ends. The CDR3 has 14 residues. Germline CDR1 and CDR2: SQVTM and ANQGSEA. CDR3 bases: TGCAGCGTTGCATTGCGGGAGGGGCGACAGCCCCAGCATTTT. Protein sequence: CSVALREGRQPQHF.

The chain uses TRBV7-9 and TRBJ2-3; TRBD1 aligns across 8 bases. This CDR3 contains 18 residues. Germline-derived CDR1 and CDR2 are SEHNR and FQNEAQ (reference sequence). With 3 bases clipped from V and 0 bases from J, the junction kept 11 bases outside the gene matches. The CDR3 here is CASSFPPQGVTSTDTQYF. The CDR3 nucleotides read TGTGCCAGCAGCTTCCCGCCACAGGGGGTAACTAGCACAGATACGCAGTATTTT. The variable domain in full, completed from reference TRBV7-9 and TRBJ2-3, reads DTGVSQNPRHKITKRGQNVTFRCDPISEHNRLYWYRQTLGQGPEFLTYFQNEAQLEKSRLLSDRFSAERPKGSFSTLEIQRTEQGDSAMYLCASSFPPQGVTSTDTQYFGPGTRLTVL.

This clonotype was counted at least ten times. V is TRBV27 and J is TRBJ1-1, with a possible D match to TRBD1 (6 bases). Looked up from germline, CDR1 is MNHEY and CDR2 is SMNVEV (reference sequence). This CDR3 has 14 amino acids. The V gene lost 6 bases and the J gene lost 2 bases, with 13 bases spanning the gap. Here the CDR3 reads CASSPRQVNTEAFF. CDR3 nucleotide sequence: TGTGCCAGCAGCCCCCGACAGGTAAACACTGAAGCTTTCTTT.

This clonotype has a handful of counts. The CDR3 does not close with the conserved phenylalanine or tryptophan, likely indicating a read error. The limits of the CDR3 on the DNA are not certain, so only TCRdb's listed CDR3 is given. The CDR3 here is CSARAGRASI. The V call is TRBV20-1, the J call TRBJ2-7; the table's D call, TRBD2, was not checked against the DNA. The CDR3 spans 10 amino acids, including both terminal residues. CDR1 is DFQATT, CDR2 SNEGSKA, per germline (reference sequence).

The chain is built from TRBV20-1 and TRBJ1-1; D may be TRBD1 (5 bases). Trimming left V 2 bases short and J 2 bases short, with 15 bases between. CDR1 is DFQATT and CDR2 is SNEGSKA in the germline V gene (reference sequence). The CDR3 covers 15 residues. CDR3 loop: CSARHPRGRNTEAFF. CDR3 nucleotides: TGCAGTGCTAGACACCCCCGGGGGAGAAACACTGAAGCTTTCTTT.

The chain couples TRBV5-1 to TRBJ1-1; 8 positions agree with TRBD1. The CDR3 sequence is 15 residues long. CDR1 SGHRS and CDR2 YFSETQ come from the germline V gene. After removal of 2 bases from V and 5 bases from J, the junction contained 8 bases not matched to a gene. In DNA form, the CDR3 reads TGCGCCAGCAGCTTAGGGGGGACAGGAGCGACTGAAGCTTTCTTT. Amino acids: CASSLGGTGATEAFF.

This sequence joins TRBV28 and TRBJ1-2; D not resolved. Trimming took 7 bases from V and 0 from J, leaving 15 bases between them. CDR3 length: 15 amino acids. Germline V gene lookup returns CDR1 MDHEN and CDR2 SYDVKM. CDR3 sequence reads: CASNEPGKSNYGYTF. The DNA of the CDR3 is TGTGCCAGCAATGAACCGGGAAAATCTAACTATGGCTACACCTTC.